This T cell receptor beta chain was sequenced in a study of cytomegalovirus exposure and HLA in healthy donors. Study-level findings and limits: Highly shared variants forming one cluster were likely a sequencing artifact.

In the case of this clone: Its antigen remains unidentified.

13 Jbeta primers and 60 Vbeta primers were used for the PCR. Sequencing used immunoSEQ multiplex PCR; TCRdb keeps in-frame clones, though not all of them. The table has about 110,000 clones, about 80% seen once. CDR3 size: 15 residues. Germline CDR1 MNHNS, CDR2 SASEGT. Deletions cut 5 bases from V and 3 bases from J, with 17 bases between. The sample was PBMCs. V and J are TRBV6-1 and TRBJ2-7, with D possibly matching TRBD1 (6 bases). The sequence was collected from a woman aged 50 to 65 in good health and CMV-seropositive. CDR3 loop: CASSSRDTMVYEQYF. CDR3 sequence (DNA): TGTGCCAGCAGTTCCCGGGACACGATGGTCTACGAGCAGTACTTC.